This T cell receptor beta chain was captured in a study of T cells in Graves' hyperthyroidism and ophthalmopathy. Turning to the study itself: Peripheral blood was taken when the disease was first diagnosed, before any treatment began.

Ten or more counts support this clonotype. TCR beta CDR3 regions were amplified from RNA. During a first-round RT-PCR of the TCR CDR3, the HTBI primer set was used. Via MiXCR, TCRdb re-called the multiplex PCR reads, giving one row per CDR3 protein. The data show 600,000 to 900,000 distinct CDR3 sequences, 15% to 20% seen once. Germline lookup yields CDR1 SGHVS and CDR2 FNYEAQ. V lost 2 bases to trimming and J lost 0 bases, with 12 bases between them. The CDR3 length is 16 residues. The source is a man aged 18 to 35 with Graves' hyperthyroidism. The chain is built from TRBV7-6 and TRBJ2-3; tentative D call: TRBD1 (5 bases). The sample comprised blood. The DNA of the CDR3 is TGTGCCAGCAGCTTATCTTGGACAACTAGCACAGATACGCAGTATTTT. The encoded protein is CASSLSWTTSTDTQYF.